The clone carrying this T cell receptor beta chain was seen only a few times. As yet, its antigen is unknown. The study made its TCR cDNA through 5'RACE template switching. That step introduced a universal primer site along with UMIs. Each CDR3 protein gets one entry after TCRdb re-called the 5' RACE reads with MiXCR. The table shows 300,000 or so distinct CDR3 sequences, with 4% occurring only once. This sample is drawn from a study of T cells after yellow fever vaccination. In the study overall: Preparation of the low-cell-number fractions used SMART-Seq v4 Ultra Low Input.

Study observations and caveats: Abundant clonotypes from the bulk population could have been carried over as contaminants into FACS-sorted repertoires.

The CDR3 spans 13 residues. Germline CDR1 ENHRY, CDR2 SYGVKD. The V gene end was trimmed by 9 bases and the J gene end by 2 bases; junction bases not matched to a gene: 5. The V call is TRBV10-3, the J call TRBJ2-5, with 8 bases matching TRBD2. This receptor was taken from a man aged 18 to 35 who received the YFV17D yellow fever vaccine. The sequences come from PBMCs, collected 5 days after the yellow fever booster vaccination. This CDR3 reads CAIRGGPQETQYF. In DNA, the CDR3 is TGTGCCATTCGGGGGGGACCTCAAGAGACCCAGTACTTC.